The 4 T cell receptor beta chains presented below share a single source sample, sequenced in a study of CD8 T cells in Susac syndrome. RNA totalling roughly 0.45 to 1 ug underwent reverse transcription with random hexamers. TCRdb called the immunoSEQ multiplex PCR reads again in MiXCR, with one record for every CDR3 protein. The sample has around 45,000 distinct CDR3 sequences; approximately 92% are singletons. The source material was CD8+ T cells from PBMCs. The receptors were gathered from a human donor in good health.

The V and J genes are TRBV20-1 and TRBJ2-7, with D perhaps matching TRBD1 (5 bases). Germline V gene lookup returns CDR1 DFQATT and CDR2 SNEGSKA (reference sequence). The CDR3 has 13 amino acids. The V end lost 6 bases, the J end lost 3 bases, and 15 bases lay between the germline ends. The CDR3 DNA reads as TGCAGTGCCCACGGCGTAGGGGTCTACGAGCAGTACTTC. This encodes CSAHGVGVYEQYF.

The chain carries TRBV6-5 and TRBJ1-1; D may be TRBD1 (5 bases). The CDR3 loop spans 12 amino acids. Germline CDR1 is MNHEY and CDR2 is SVGAGI. V shed 6 bases and J shed 6 bases, with 11 bases lying between them. The CDR3 sequence is CASRPGSAEAFF. In DNA form, the CDR3 reads TGTGCCAGCAGACCAGGGTCGGCTGAAGCTTTCTTT.

The rearrangement links TRBV4-1 to TRBJ1-1; D uncertain. Germline-derived CDR1 and CDR2 are MGHRA and YSYEKL. The CDR3 is 13 residues long. V gave up 1 base and J gave up 7 bases, with 10 bases separating them. The CDR3 coding sequence is TGCGCCAGCAGCCAAGTGGGCGGAGGTGAAGCTTTCTTT. Residues: CASSQVGGGEAFF.

The chain couples TRBV29-1 to TRBJ2-2; D gene unclear. V gave up 7 bases and J gave up 4 bases, with 13 bases separating them. The CDR3 length is 13 residues. Germline V gene data show CDR1 as SQVTM and CDR2 as ANQGSEA. The CDR3 is CSAAGPPTGELFF. The CDR3 region has the DNA TGCAGCGCCGCCGGACCACCCACCGGGGAGCTGTTTTTT.